Presented here are 9 T cell receptor beta chains from one specimen sequenced in a study of identical twins. TCRdb used MiXCR to reprocess the 5' RACE reads, holding one entry per CDR3 protein. The sample lists roughly 18,000 distinct CDR3 sequences; roughly 70% were seen once. The sample consisted of memory (CD45RO+) T cells sorted from blood. These TCRs come from a woman aged 18-30 years in good health. This table probably holds off-target reads from a library built for another chain.

V is TRBV6-1 and J is TRBJ2-3; D gene ambiguous. The CDR3 has 13 amino acids. Between the trimmed V and J ends, which lost 6 bases and 4 bases, there was a span of 11 bases. Germline V lookup: CDR1 MNHNS, CDR2 SASEGT. The DNA of the CDR3 is TGTGCCAGCAGCTTCAGTGGAGCAGATACGCAGTATTTT. The encoded protein is CASSFSGADTQYF.

The genes are TRBV28 and TRBJ1-4; unclear D gene. The length of the CDR3 is 14 residues. The V gene lost 6 bases and the J gene lost 4 bases, with 12 bases spanning the gap. The V gene's germline CDR1 is MDHEN and CDR2 SYDVKM. CDR3 protein: CASSYPPVNEKLFF. CDR3 DNA sequence: TGTGCCAGCAGCTACCCCCCTGTTAATGAAAAACTGTTTTTT.

The chain couples TRBV7-7 to TRBJ1-3, with a tentative D call TRBD1 (5 bases). CDR1 is SSHAT, CDR2 FNYEAQ, per germline (reference sequence). CDR3 length: 15 amino acids. With 2 bases removed from V and 4 bases from J, the gap between germline ends came to 12 bases. The DNA for the CDR3 is TGTGCCAGCAGCTTACAGCAGGGTGCCGGAAACACCATATATTTT. Translation gives CASSLQQGAGNTIYF.

This clonotype has only a few counts. V and J are TRBV20-1 and TRBJ2-1; the match to TRBD2 covers 13 bases. Germline values: CDR1 DFQATT, CDR2 SNEGSKA (reference sequence). The CDR3 totals 12 residues. Trimming at V came to 6 bases and at J to 14 bases, leaving 7 bases not matched to a gene. In nucleotides, the CDR3 is TGCAGTGCCCGCGGACTAGCGGGAGTCGAGTTCTTC. This sequence encodes CSARGLAGVEFF.

The CDR3: CASSQDGGVETQYF. For the CDR3, the DNA is TGTGCCAGCAGCCAAGATGGGGGGGTAGAGACCCAGTACTTC. The chain has TRBV3-1 and TRBJ2-5, with 7 bases identical to TRBD2. Losses at the gene ends were 0 bases for V and 4 bases for J; bases not matched to a gene: 2. CDR1 and CDR2 from the germline V gene are LGHDT and YNNKEL (reference sequence). The CDR3 consists of 14 residues.

The V gene is TRBV12-5, the J gene TRBJ2-1, with D perhaps TRBD1 (6 bases). This CDR3 region has 13 residues. The ends were cut back, 4 bases at V and 7 bases at J, with 11 bases in the middle. Germline assignment: CDR1 LGHNT and CDR2 FRNRAP. CDR3 loop: CASGSSDRNEQFF. CDR3 bases: TGTGCTAGTGGTTCTTCGGACAGAAATGAGCAGTTCTTC.

This clonotype was found a few times. The gene calls are TRBV29-1 and TRBJ2-1; D remains ambiguous. The CDR3 is made up of 12 amino acids. Germline loops: CDR1 SQVTM, CDR2 ANQGSEA. Trimming removed 4 bases at V and 5 bases at J, with 9 bases between. The CDR3 DNA is TGCAGCGTTGGGGGAAAGGACAATGAGCAGTTCTTC. Translating it yields CSVGGKDNEQFF.

V and J are TRBV7-2 and TRBJ1-2; TRBD1 agrees at 7 bases. With V trimmed by 5 bases and J by 4 bases, 10 bases remained unmatched. This CDR3 has 15 residues. Germline V CDR1 and CDR2: SGHTA, FQGNSA. CDR3 region: CASSPRQGPAYGYTF. In DNA, the CDR3 is TGTGCCAGCAGCCCTCGACAGGGTCCGGCCTATGGCTACACCTTC.

This clonotype turned up a few times. The chain combines TRBV29-1 with TRBJ2-7; D gene unclear. CDR1 and CDR2 (germline): SQVTM, ANQGSEA. Trimming shortened V by 6 bases and J by 3 bases, and 15 bases separated the two germline ends. This CDR3 comprises 13 residues. CDR3 loop: CSVGLLNRYEQYF. CDR3 in DNA: TGCAGCGTGGGGTTATTGAACCGCTACGAGCAGTACTTC.